These T cell receptor beta chains were read from a single sample in a study of blood T cell repertoires in COVID-19. Produced via immunoSEQ multiplex PCR; TCRdb's table is partial and in-frame only. There are nearly 100,000 clones in the sample; roughly 83% occur only once, and 17% lies in the top ten. The sequenced material came from peripheral blood. These receptors came from a woman aged 60 to 75 with acute or convalescent COVID-19. Each CDR3 is given with its conserved first and last residue. A D gene is named only where the DNA matches it firmly. Expanded clones get a size class; other rows say once, few or many, or leave the size out.

D,V,J,size,length,DNA,CDR3
NA,TRBV10-3,TRBJ2-7,few,15,TGTGCCATCAGTGAGTCGGGGGGGCCAACCTACGAGCAGTACTTC,CAISESGGPTYEQYF
NA,TRBV29-1,TRBJ1-4,once,13,TGCAGCGTCTCCGTGGCAGGGAACGGAAAACTGTTTTTT,CSVSVAGNGKLFF
NA,TRBV27,TRBJ1-6,NA,15,TGTGCCAGCAGTCCCGTGACAGCTTCTAATTCACCCCTCCACTTT,CASSPVTASNSPLHF
NA,TRBV19,TRBJ1-4,NA,14,TGTGCCAGTAGGACGGTGGAGCATTATGAAAAACTGTTTTTT,CASRTVEHYEKLFF
TRBD1,TRBV7-2,TRBJ1-2,NA,16,TGTGCCAGCAGCTTAGCGGGGGGACAGGTGTGGTATGGCTACACCTTC,CASSLAGGQVWYGYTF
NA,TRBV11-3,TRBJ1-2,NA,13,TGTGCCAGCAGCTTAGGGCGGGTCTATGGCTACACCTTC,CASSLGRVYGYTF
NA,TRBV7-2,TRBJ1-2,NA,14,TGTGCCAGCAGCTTAGCAGCCCAAAACTATGGCTACACCTTC,CASSLAAQNYGYTF
NA,TRBV18,TRBJ2-5,NA,15,TGTGCCAGCTCACTATCCACCGGCGGCCGGGAGACCCAGTACTTC,CASSLSTGGRETQYF
NA,TRBV28,TRBJ1-5,NA,15,TGTGCCAGCAGTTTGATCGGGGGTAGCAATCAGCCCCAGCATTTT,CASSLIGGSNQPQHF
NA,TRBV23-1,TRBJ2-7,once,16,TGCGCCAGCAGTCAATCAGGAATTCACAGATCCTACGAGCAGTACTTC,CASSQSGIHRSYEQYF
NA,TRBV5-5,TRBJ1-5,NA,15,TGTGCCAGCAGCTTGGGAGGACAAGGGAATCAGCCCCAGCATTTT,CASSLGGQGNQPQHF
NA,TRBV2,TRBJ2-2,NA,15,TGTGCCACCCAAGAGCGGGCGAGAGGAACCGGGGAGCTGTTTTTT,CATQERARGTGELFF
NA,TRBV11-2,TRBJ2-1,NA,17,TGTGCCAGCAGCTTAGATACCTTTGGGGGCCGCTACAATGAGCAGTTCTTC,CASSLDTFGGRYNEQFF
NA,TRBV4-1,TRBJ1-2,NA,15,TGCGCCAGCAGCCAAGCTGTACCCGGGGACTATGGCTACACCTTC,CASSQAVPGDYGYTF
NA,TRBV20-1,TRBJ1-4,once,14,TGCAGTGCTAGTCGGCAGGATTGGCTTGAAAAACTGTTTTTT,CSASRQDWLEKLFF
TRBD2,TRBV2,TRBJ2-3,NA,16,TGTGCCAGCAGTGAAGGGAGCGGGGCCAACACAGATACGCAGTATTTT,CASSEGSGANTDTQYF
NA,TRBV5-1,TRBJ1-1,NA,11,TGCGCCAGCAGCTTGGGCGGTGAAGCTTTCTTT,CASSLGGEAFF
NA,TRBV3-1/TRBV3-2,TRBJ1-2,NA,14,TGTGCCAGCAGCCCCGCCCCTGATTCGGTTGGCTACACCTTC,CASSPAPDSVGYTF
NA,TRBV15,TRBJ2-2,NA,17,TGTGCCACCAGCAGAGATAGACTGGGACAAAACACCGGGGAGCTGTTTTTT,CATSRDRLGQNTGELFF
NA,TRBV6-5,TRBJ1-1,NA,10,TGTGCCAGCAGAGACATTGAAGCTTTCTTT,CASRDIEAFF
NA,TRBV2,TRBJ1-6,NA,14,TGTGCCAGCAGTCCCGACAGGACCAATTCACCCCTCCACTTT,CASSPDRTNSPLHF
TRBD1,TRBV19,TRBJ1-4,NA,15,TGTGCCAGTAGTATTTCGGGACAGGGTGGTGAAAAACTGTTTTTT,CASSISGQGGEKLFF
NA,TRBV7-2,TRBJ2-3,NA,15,TGTGCCAGCAGCTTGCAGGGAGGTTCGGGGGATACGCAGTATTTT,CASSLQGGSGDTQYF
NA,TRBV20-1,TRBJ1-1,NA,11,TGCAGAGCAGGGGCCGGGACTGAAGCTTTCTTT,CRAGAGTEAFF
NA,TRBV7-9,TRBJ2-7,NA,12,TGTGCCAGCAGCTTCCCCCTGAGGGAGCAGTACTTC,CASSFPLREQYF
NA,TRBV7-9,TRBJ2-1,many,13,TGTGCCAGCAGCTTAGCAAGACCGGGGGAGCAGTTCTTC,CASSLARPGEQFF
TRBD1,TRBV12-3/TRBV12-4,TRBJ1-1,NA,13,TGTGCCAGCAGTCAAGGACAGGGGGGGGAAGCTTTCTTT,CASSQGQGGEAFF
NA,TRBV3-1/TRBV3-2,TRBJ2-1,NA,14,TGTGCCAGCACGGATGGGCATCTAATGAATGAGCAGTTCTTC,CASTDGHLMNEQFF